The source of this T cell receptor beta chain is a study of CD8+ T cells in alopecia areata. This clone was seen a few times. What it binds is unknown. The study's findings and limits: Unlike in mice, where it was clearer, TCR sharing across patients was less clear, possibly HLA-related. Persistence of many expanded lesional clones was seen in scalp and blood during tofacitinib. It was lesional scalp, especially alopecia totalis/universalis, that showed higher clonality than normal scalp. Whether baseline CD8+ expansion is linked to response remains uncertain, given a single nonresponder.

RNA was isolated and reverse transcribed to cDNA, the sequencing template. Using immunoSEQ multiplex PCR, the repertoire was profiled, and TCRdb retains in-frame clones only, with some absent. The sample has around 210,000 clones; around 66% are singletons. Treatment: oral pan-JAK inhibitor, 5-10 mg twice daily. The sequencing here drew on CD4+ T cells sorted from blood, taken at week 4, from a patient treated with tofacitinib. The source is a human donor with alopecia areata.

DNA of the CDR3: TGTGCCTGGAGTGCTAGACTTGGCGAGCAGTACTTC. Translated: CAWSARLGEQYF. The V gene is TRBV30, the J gene TRBJ2-7; no firm D call. The CDR3 has 12 amino acids. Germline values: CDR1 GTSNPN, CDR2 SVGIG (reference sequence). Trimming cost V 1 base and J 6 bases, with 10 bases left between them.